This is a list of T cell receptor beta chains from one sample in a study of cytomegalovirus exposure and HLA in healthy donors. Libraries were prepared by immunoSEQ multiplex PCR; TCRdb keeps only in-frame clonotypes and omits some of them. Of 150,000 to 200,000 clones listed, 86% are singletons. Sequenced material: PBMCs. These receptors were collected from a woman between 18 and 29 years old in good health and CMV-seronegative. CDR3s include the opening cysteine and the closing phenylalanine or tryptophan. A D gene is named only where the DNA matches it firmly. Clone size appears in some rows only: once, few, many, or a class for an expanded clone.

v_gene: TRBV5-1; j_gene: TRBJ1-3; d_gene: TRBD1; abundance: -; CDR3aa: CASSSNRGPSGNTIYF; CDR3nt: TGCGCCAGCAGCTCGAACAGGGGGCCCTCTGGAAACACCATATATTTT
v_gene: TRBV11-2; j_gene: TRBJ1-5; d_gene: TRBD1; abundance: -; CDR3aa: CASSFDRVSQPQHF; CDR3nt: TGTGCCAGCAGCTTTGACAGGGTTAGTCAGCCCCAGCATTTT
v_gene: TRBV7-9; j_gene: TRBJ1-4; d_gene: -; abundance: -; CDR3aa: CASRPSTEINEKLFF; CDR3nt: TGTGCCAGCAGACCATCGACAGAGATTAATGAAAAACTGTTTTTT
v_gene: TRBV29-1; j_gene: TRBJ2-7; d_gene: TRBD1; abundance: -; CDR3aa: CSSLTGDEQYF; CDR3nt: TGCAGCTCACTGACAGGGGACGAGCAGTACTTC
v_gene: TRBV2; j_gene: TRBJ2-3; d_gene: -; abundance: -; CDR3aa: CASSEGVHLRDSDTQYF; CDR3nt: TGTGCCAGCAGTGAAGGGGTCCACCTCCGAGACTCAGATACGCAGTATTTT
v_gene: TRBV6-6; j_gene: TRBJ2-7; d_gene: TRBD1; abundance: -; CDR3aa: CASRGRDRGIYEQYF; CDR3nt: TGTGCCAGCAGAGGGCGGGACAGGGGTATATACGAGCAGTACTTC
v_gene: TRBV5-4; j_gene: TRBJ2-7; d_gene: -; abundance: -; CDR3aa: CASRPQDSFYEQYF; CDR3nt: TGTGCCAGCCGGCCCCAGGATTCTTTCTACGAGCAGTACTTC
v_gene: TRBV2; j_gene: TRBJ2-7; d_gene: TRBD1; abundance: -; CDR3aa: CASSEIGQGFSYEQYF; CDR3nt: TGTGCCAGCAGTGAAATAGGACAGGGCTTCTCCTACGAGCAGTACTTC
v_gene: TRBV2; j_gene: TRBJ1-5; d_gene: -; abundance: -; CDR3aa: CASSLGAYSNQPQHF; CDR3nt: TGTGCCAGCAGTCTGGGCGCCTATAGCAATCAGCCCCAGCATTTT
v_gene: TRBV19; j_gene: TRBJ2-7; d_gene: TRBD1; abundance: -; CDR3aa: CASSGRGQGYEQYF; CDR3nt: TGTGCCAGTAGTGGTCGTGGACAGGGCTACGAGCAGTACTTC
v_gene: TRBV27; j_gene: TRBJ2-5; d_gene: -; abundance: once; CDR3aa: CAIGADGETQYF; CDR3nt: TGTGCCATCGGAGCTGATGGAGAGACCCAGTACTTC
v_gene: TRBV30; j_gene: TRBJ1-2; d_gene: TRBD1; abundance: -; CDR3aa: CAWSLERTGLF; CDR3nt: TGTGCCTGGAGTTTAGAGAGGACAGGCTTATTC
v_gene: TRBV5-1; j_gene: TRBJ1-3; d_gene: TRBD1; abundance: -; CDR3aa: CASSPQGAGGLSGNTIYF; CDR3nt: TGCGCCAGCAGCCCCCAGGGGGCAGGGGGCCTCTCTGGAAACACCATATATTTT
v_gene: TRBV18; j_gene: TRBJ1-2; d_gene: -; abundance: -; CDR3aa: CASSPAEIFRGYTF; CDR3nt: TGTGCCAGCTCACCCGCCGAGATTTTTCGTGGCTACACCTTC
v_gene: TRBV7-9; j_gene: TRBJ1-2; d_gene: TRBD1; abundance: -; CDR3aa: CASSLDVPQGPYGYTF; CDR3nt: TGTGCCAGCAGCTTAGATGTTCCACAGGGGCCCTATGGCTACACCTTC
v_gene: TRBV5-1; j_gene: TRBJ1-2; d_gene: -; abundance: -; CDR3aa: CASIPEPQGNYGYTF; CDR3nt: TGCGCCAGCATACCCGAACCTCAGGGGAACTATGGCTACACCTTC
v_gene: TRBV5-4; j_gene: TRBJ2-7; d_gene: TRBD1; abundance: -; CDR3aa: CASSLDRGSYEQYF; CDR3nt: TGTGCCAGCAGCTTGGACAGGGGGTCTTACGAGCAGTACTTC
v_gene: TRBV9; j_gene: TRBJ1-2; d_gene: -; abundance: -; CDR3aa: CASSVGGVVRTYGYTF; CDR3nt: TGTGCCAGCAGCGTAGGGGGAGTGGTTCGGACCTATGGCTACACCTTC
v_gene: TRBV27; j_gene: TRBJ1-2; d_gene: -; abundance: -; CDR3aa: CASSLEGVGYYGYTF; CDR3nt: TGTGCCAGCAGTTTAGAAGGGGTTGGGTACTATGGCTACACCTTC
v_gene: TRBV11-2; j_gene: TRBJ1-2; d_gene: TRBD1; abundance: -; CDR3aa: CASSLAQGYGYTF; CDR3nt: TGTGCCAGCAGCTTAGCACAGGGGTATGGCTACACCTTC
v_gene: TRBV6-5; j_gene: TRBJ2-7; d_gene: TRBD1; abundance: -; CDR3aa: CASSYTGTGSAEQYF; CDR3nt: TGTGCCAGCAGTTACACCGGGACAGGGAGTGCCGAGCAGTACTTC
v_gene: TRBV11-1; j_gene: TRBJ2-7; d_gene: TRBD2; abundance: -; CDR3aa: CASSSPPGRGIPYEQYF; CDR3nt: TGTGCCAGCAGCTCCCCGCCCGGGAGGGGAATTCCCTACGAGCAGTACTTC
v_gene: TRBV19; j_gene: TRBJ1-1; d_gene: -; abundance: -; CDR3aa: CASSILTGEAFF; CDR3nt: TGTGCCAGTAGTATATTGACTGGGGAAGCTTTCTTT
v_gene: TRBV19; j_gene: TRBJ1-5; d_gene: -; abundance: -; CDR3aa: CASRVGNQPQHF; CDR3nt: TGTGCCAGTAGGGTCGGGAATCAGCCCCAGCATTTT
v_gene: TRBV4-1; j_gene: TRBJ1-5; d_gene: TRBD1; abundance: few; CDR3aa: CASSLGQGGNQPQHF; CDR3nt: TGCGCCAGCAGCCTTGGACAGGGAGGCAATCAGCCCCAGCATTTT
v_gene: TRBV5-4; j_gene: TRBJ1-1; d_gene: -; abundance: -; CDR3aa: CASSPWRTEGHTEAFF; CDR3nt: TGTGCCAGCAGCCCCTGGAGGACAGAGGGACACACTGAAGCTTTCTTT
v_gene: TRBV18; j_gene: TRBJ1-2; d_gene: -; abundance: -; CDR3aa: CASSPPTGVGFGYTF; CDR3nt: TGTGCCAGCTCACCACCGACGGGAGTTGGGTTTGGCTACACCTTC
v_gene: TRBV6-5; j_gene: TRBJ2-7; d_gene: -; abundance: -; CDR3aa: CASSDWNRDHEQYF; CDR3nt: TGTGCCAGCAGTGACTGGAACAGGGACCACGAGCAGTACTTC
v_gene: TRBV4-2; j_gene: TRBJ2-1; d_gene: -; abundance: once; CDR3aa: CASSQASGAAGINEQFF; CDR3nt: TGTGCCAGCAGCCAAGCCTCCGGCGCGGCCGGGATCAATGAGCAGTTCTTC
v_gene: TRBV20-1; j_gene: TRBJ2-1; d_gene: -; abundance: -; CDR3aa: CSATYYNEQFF; CDR3nt: TGCAGTGCCACATATTACAATGAGCAGTTCTTC
v_gene: TRBV10-1; j_gene: TRBJ1-4; d_gene: -; abundance: -; CDR3aa: CASSDSARGNEKLFF; CDR3nt: TGCGCCAGCAGTGATTCCGCAAGGGGGAATGAAAAACTGTTTTTT
v_gene: TRBV30; j_gene: TRBJ1-2; d_gene: -; abundance: medium-sized; CDR3aa: CAWSVSVAGIPNGYTF; CDR3nt: TGTGCCTGGAGTGTAAGTGTCGCAGGGATCCCAAATGGCTACACCTTC
v_gene: TRBV5-4; j_gene: TRBJ1-6; d_gene: TRBD1; abundance: once; CDR3aa: CASSSGRDRASPLHF; CDR3nt: TGTGCCAGCAGCTCTGGGCGGGACAGGGCTTCACCCCTCCACTTT
v_gene: TRBV7-9; j_gene: TRBJ1-1; d_gene: -; abundance: -; CDR3aa: CASSYVRDVNTEAFF; CDR3nt: TGTGCCAGCAGCTACGTCCGGGATGTGAACACTGAAGCTTTCTTT
v_gene: TRBV14; j_gene: TRBJ2-7; d_gene: TRBD2; abundance: -; CDR3aa: CASSQELAGTYEQYF; CDR3nt: TGTGCCAGCAGCCAAGAGCTAGCGGGGACTTACGAGCAGTACTTC
v_gene: TRBV5-1; j_gene: TRBJ2-5; d_gene: TRBD2; abundance: -; CDR3aa: CASSLAASGRSFRALETQYF; CDR3nt: TGCGCCAGCAGCTTGGCTGCTAGCGGGAGGTCATTCCGAGCACTAGAGACCCAGTACTTC
v_gene: TRBV2; j_gene: TRBJ2-1; d_gene: TRBD2; abundance: -; CDR3aa: CASSAQRGGSYNEQFF; CDR3nt: TGTGCCAGCAGCGCCCAGCGGGGGGGCTCCTACAATGAGCAGTTCTTC